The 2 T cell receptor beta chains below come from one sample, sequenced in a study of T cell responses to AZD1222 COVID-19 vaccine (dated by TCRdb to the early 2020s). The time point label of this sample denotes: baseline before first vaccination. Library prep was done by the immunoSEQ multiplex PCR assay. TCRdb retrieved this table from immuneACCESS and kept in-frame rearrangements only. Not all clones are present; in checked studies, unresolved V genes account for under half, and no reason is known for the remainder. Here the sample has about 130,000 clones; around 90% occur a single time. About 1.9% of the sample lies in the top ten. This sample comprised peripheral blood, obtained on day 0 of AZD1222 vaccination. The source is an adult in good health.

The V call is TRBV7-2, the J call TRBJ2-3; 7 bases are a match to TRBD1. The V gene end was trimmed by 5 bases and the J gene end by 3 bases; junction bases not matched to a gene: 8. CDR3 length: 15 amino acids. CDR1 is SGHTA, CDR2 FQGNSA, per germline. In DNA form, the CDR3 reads TGTGCCAGCAGCCCCCGGACAGGAAGTACAGATACGCAGTATTTT. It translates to CASSPRTGSTDTQYF.

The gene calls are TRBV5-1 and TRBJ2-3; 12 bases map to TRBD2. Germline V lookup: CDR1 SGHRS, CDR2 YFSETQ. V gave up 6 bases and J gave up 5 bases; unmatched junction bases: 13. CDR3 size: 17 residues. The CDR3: CASTMALAGGPLDTQYF. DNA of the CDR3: TGCGCCAGCACTATGGCCCTAGCGGGGGGGCCCTTAGATACGCAGTATTTT.